Following are 18 T cell receptor beta chains from one sample sequenced in a study of control samples from healthy donors and cancer patients. The table came from immunoSEQ multiplex PCR; TCRdb's copy has only in-frame clones and leaves some out. The sample lists about 130,000 clones, 90% to 95% occurring once. Source material: PBMCs. The receptors stem from a man in his fifties or sixties with head and neck cancer.

This chain uses TRBV9 with TRBJ2-5, with D hard to call. V was clipped by 3 bases and J by 3 bases, with 9 bases between them. CDR1 and CDR2 (germline): SGDLS, YYNGEE. This CDR3 is 13 amino acids long. CDR3 coding DNA: TGTGCCAGCAGCGATTTCGGAAAAGAGACCCAGTACTTC. Translated, it gives CASSDFGKETQYF. The full variable domain, its missing parts supplied by reference TRBV9 and TRBJ2-5, is DSGVTQTPKHLITATGQRVTLRCSPRSGDLSVYWYQQSLDQGLQFLIQYYNGEERAKGNILERFSAQQFPDLHSELNLSSLELGDSALYFCASSDFGKETQYFGPGTRLLVL.

The CDR3 reads CAIRAERANSYNSPLHF. For the CDR3, the DNA is TGTGCCATCAGGGCTGAACGCGCTAACTCCTATAATTCACCCCTCCACTTT. The chain uses TRBV10-3 and TRBJ1-6; D unresolved. This CDR3 contains 17 residues. Germline-derived CDR1 and CDR2 are ENHRY and SYGVKD. V lost 6 bases and J 0 bases, leaving 15 bases between the germline ends.

This chain uses TRBV7-9 with TRBJ1-1; weak D call: TRBD1 (6 bases). There are 16 residues in the CDR3. V gave up 5 bases and J gave up 0 bases, with 16 bases separating them. Germline values: CDR1 SEHNR, CDR2 FQNEAQ (reference sequence). The CDR3 protein is CASSRPWDTLNTEAFF. As DNA, the CDR3 is TGTGCCAGCAGCCGTCCGTGGGACACCTTGAACACTGAAGCTTTCTTT.

This chain links TRBV25-1 with TRBJ1-2; 9 positions match TRBD1. The J segment lost 8 bases and the V segment lost 2 bases, leaving 9 bases of the junction unmatched. The CDR3 sequence is 15 residues long. The germline V gene encodes CDR1 MGHDK and CDR2 SYGVNS. The DNA of the CDR3 is TGTGCCAGCAGTGAAGCCCCACAGGGGGCGGGAGGCTACACCTTC. Translation gives CASSEAPQGAGGYTF.

The gene calls are TRBV27 and TRBJ2-3; 7 bases agree with TRBD1. Germline loops: CDR1 MNHEY, CDR2 SMNVEV (reference sequence). V trimming: 6 bases; J trimming: 5 bases; junction bases outside the gene matches: 5. The CDR3 spans 13 residues. The chain's CDR3 is CASRGTAQDTQYF. CDR3 DNA: TGTGCCAGCAGAGGGACAGCTCAAGATACGCAGTATTTT.

J is TRBJ1-2 and V is TRBV5-6; perhaps TRBD1 as D (5 bases). This CDR3 is 15 amino acids long. Germline CDR1 reads SGHDT; CDR2 reads YYEEEE. Deletions cut 3 bases from V and 8 bases from J, with 20 bases between. The CDR3 sequence: CASSSGATSVSGYTF. The CDR3 nucleotides are TGTGCCAGCAGCTCCGGGGCGACCAGTGTGAGCGGCTACACCTTC.

The rearrangement links TRBV18 to TRBJ1-2; D gene unclear. The germline V gene encodes CDR1 KGHSH and CDR2 LQKENI. This CDR3 is 13 amino acids long. Trimming left V 3 bases short and J 4 bases short, with 9 bases between. The CDR3 DNA follows: TGTGCCAGCTCACCGAACGGGATCTATGGCTACACCTTC. This translates into CASSPNGIYGYTF. Drawing the rest from reference TRBV18 and TRBJ1-2, the complete variable domain is NAGVMQNPRHLVRRRGQEARLRCSPMKGHSHVYWYRQLPEEGLKFMVYLQKENIIDESGMPKERFSAEFPKEGPSILRIQQVVRGDSAAYFCASSPNGIYGYTFGSGTRLTVV.

The rearrangement joins TRBV9 to TRBJ2-1, with D possibly matching TRBD2 (5 bases). The germline V and J ends were trimmed by 0 bases and 6 bases, with 13 bases remaining between them. This CDR3 region has 15 residues. Germline V CDR1 and CDR2: SGDLS, YYNGEE. This CDR3 reads CASSVGWRPINEQFF. The CDR3 DNA follows: TGTGCCAGCAGCGTAGGGTGGAGGCCGATCAATGAGCAGTTCTTC.

The V gene is TRBV29-1, the J gene TRBJ2-3; perhaps D is TRBD1 or TRBD2 (5 bases each). The CDR3 consists of 14 residues. Germline CDR1 is SQVTM and CDR2 is ANQGSEA. Between the trimmed V and J ends, which lost 3 bases and 3 bases, there was a span of 13 bases. Here the CDR3 DNA reads TGCAGCGTTGAGTGGGGGTTTGGAACAGATACGCAGTATTTT. Encoded protein: CSVEWGFGTDTQYF.

The chain has TRBV6-2 or TRBV6-3 and TRBJ1-2, with D possibly being TRBD1 (6 bases). The CDR3 covers 17 residues. Germline V CDR1 and CDR2: MNHEY, SVGEGT. Trimming removed 0 bases from V and 3 bases from J, with 17 bases in between. The CDR3 loop is CASSYSRKQGFYYGYTF. CDR3 DNA sequence: TGTGCCAGCAGTTACTCAAGAAAACAGGGATTTTACTATGGCTACACCTTC.

The V and J genes are TRBV6-5 and TRBJ2-5; D uncertain. The CDR3 contains 15 residues. Germline V CDR1 and CDR2: MNHEY, SVGAGI. The V and J ends lost 2 bases and 1 base respectively, with 11 bases between them. As DNA, the CDR3 is TGTGCCAGCAGTTACGGTGTACCTGTCCAAGAGACCCAGTACTTC. Translating gives CASSYGVPVQETQYF.

The chain recombines TRBV6-5 with TRBJ1-4; no firm D call. This CDR3 has 14 residues. V shed 8 bases and J shed 2 bases, with 12 bases lying between them. Germline assignment: CDR1 MNHEY and CDR2 SVGAGI. The CDR3 DNA reads TGTGCCAGCGCCGTAGGGAGTACTAATGAAAAACTGTTTTTT. Protein product: CASAVGSTNEKLFF.

The rearrangement joins TRBV7-2 to TRBJ2-5; 11 nucleotides agree with TRBD2. Germline V gives CDR1 SGHTA, CDR2 FQGNSA. The length of the CDR3 is 16 residues. Trimming took 6 bases from V and 4 from J; bases not matched to a gene: 10. The CDR3 DNA follows: TGTGCCAGCAGTACAGGGAGACTAGCGGGGTCAGAGACCCAGTACTTC. Protein sequence: CASSTGRLAGSETQYF. Together with reference TRBV7-2 and TRBJ2-5, the CDR3 gives the full variable domain: GAGVSQSPSNKVTEKGKDVELRCDPISGHTALYWYRQSLGQGLEFLIYFQGNSAPDKSGLPSDRFSAERTGGSVSTLTIQRTQQEDSAVYLCASSTGRLAGSETQYFGPGTRLLVL.

The CDR3, as DNA: TGTGCCAGCAGCCAGAGGGCATTCGATGGCTACACCTTC. Residues: CASSQRAFDGYTF. This chain joins TRBV16 and TRBJ1-2, with unresolved D. Trimming cost V 3 bases and J 6 bases, with 11 bases left between them. Germline assignment: CDR1 KGHSY and CDR2 FQNENV. This CDR3 contains 13 residues.

The chain is built from TRBV11-3 and TRBJ2-7, with 10 positions matching TRBD2. V lost 5 bases, J lost 7 bases, and 8 bases stayed unmatched. The CDR3 has 14 amino acids. In germline, CDR1 is SGHNT, CDR2 YENEEA. In DNA, the CDR3 is TGTGCCAGCAGCCTGGTAGCGGGGGGAGCGGAGCAGTACTTC. Its protein is CASSLVAGGAEQYF.

This clone was recorded only once. The V call is TRBV7-8, the J call TRBJ1-2, with 7 bases identical to TRBD1. The CDR3 has 15 amino acids. CDR1 SGHVS and CDR2 FQNEAQ come from the germline V gene. The V and J ends lost 5 bases and 6 bases, in that order; junction bases with no gene match: 12. Written as DNA, the CDR3 is TGTGCCAGCAGCCCACAAGCGACAGGGTATGATGGCTACACCTTC. It codes for CASSPQATGYDGYTF.

The V gene is TRBV6-6, the J gene TRBJ2-3; D might be TRBD1 (5 bases). CDR1 and CDR2 (germline): MNHNY, SVGAGI (reference sequence). The germline V and J ends were trimmed by 6 bases and 7 bases, with 11 bases remaining between them. CDR3 length: 12 residues. The CDR3 protein is CASSLGAYTQYF. CDR3 DNA sequence: TGTGCCAGCAGCCTAGGGGCATATACGCAGTATTTT.

The CDR3 DNA follows: TGCGCCAGCAGCTTGGTGGGCCTAAGTAGTGAAGCTTTCTTT. Its protein is CASSLVGLSSEAFF. The rearrangement uses TRBV5-1 and TRBJ1-1; D unclear. Germline CDR1 SGHRS, CDR2 YFSETQ. V was shortened by 0 bases and J by 7 bases, with 13 bases between the two germline ends. The CDR3 is made up of 14 amino acids.